One T cell receptor (beta chain) is described in this entry. In germline, CDR1 is SGHDT, CDR2 YYEEEE. This CDR3 is built from 15 residues. The V gene end was trimmed by 0 bases and the J gene end by 1 base; junction bases not matched to a gene: 2. The data originate from a study of shared T cell receptors in the human thymus. Libraries were prepared by immunoSEQ multiplex PCR; TCRdb keeps only in-frame clonotypes and omits some of them. Of 450,000 to 650,000 clones in the sample, 75% to 80% were seen once. This same sample was also part of a study on human thymus T cells. That publication notes: Infants served as donors; they were healthy and Finnish and were having corrective surgery for congenital heart defects. During corrective heart surgery, resections were taken, and the thymus tissue came from them.

The chain uses TRBV5-6 and TRBJ2-3; TRBD2 agrees at 7 bases. This receptor was obtained from a boy younger than two with a congenital heart defect. Source material: thymocytes. The CDR3, as DNA: TGTGCCAGCAGCTTGGCGGGGAGGGGCACAGATACGCAGTATTTT. Amino acid sequence: CASSLAGRGTDTQYF.